Below are 28 T cell receptor beta chains sequenced from a single sample in a study of blood T cells in healthy people across ages. With a J-beta primer mix and a sample-barcoded 5' primer, a second PCR ran roughly 6 to 11 cycles. In TCRdb, the 5' RACE reads were re-called with MiXCR into one record per CDR3 protein. The table records under 750,000 distinct CDR3 sequences, roughly 43% of them present only once. Material: blood. Receptor source: a man older than 75 in good health.

This clonotype was counted between two and nine times. The chain carries TRBV7-2 and TRBJ2-4; weak D call: TRBD1 (6 bases). V was shortened by 5 bases and J by 0 bases, with 14 bases between the two germline ends. The V gene's germline CDR1 is SGHTA and CDR2 FQGNSA. The CDR3 has 16 amino acids. CDR3 in amino acids: CASSIQGHLAKNIQYF. DNA of the CDR3: TGTGCCAGCAGCATACAGGGCCACCTAGCCAAAAACATTCAGTACTTC.

This chain uses TRBV7-2 with TRBJ1-1; D is possibly TRBD1 (6 bases). Trimming stripped 3 bases from V and 4 bases from J, with 12 bases between. This CDR3 contains 14 residues. Germline lookup yields CDR1 SGHTA and CDR2 FQGNSA. For the CDR3, the DNA is TGTGCCAGCAGCTTCCACAGGGAAGCCACTGAAGCTTTCTTT. Its protein is CASSFHREATEAFF.

V and J are TRBV4-1 and TRBJ1-5; TRBD1 might be the D (5 bases). V was shortened by 3 bases and J by 7 bases, with 16 bases between the two germline ends. There are 15 residues in the CDR3. The germline CDR1 and CDR2 sequences are MGHRA and YSYEKL. The CDR3 protein is CASSQDGTMSQPQHF. The CDR3 nucleotides are TGCGCCAGCAGCCAGGACGGGACGATGTCGCAGCCCCAGCATTTT.

V usage is TRBV5-4 and J usage is TRBJ2-6; 7 bases fit TRBD2. The V and J ends lost 4 bases and 3 bases, in that order; junction bases with no gene match: 10. CDR3 length: 17 residues. CDR1 and CDR2 (germline): SGHNT, YYREEE (reference sequence). The CDR3 reads CASSGAYGRVGANVLTF. CDR3 nucleotide sequence: TGTGCCAGCAGCGGGGCCTATGGGAGGGTTGGGGCCAACGTCCTGACTTTC.

V gene TRBV18 combines with J gene TRBJ1-1; D is possibly TRBD1 (5 bases). V lost 2 bases to trimming and J lost 4 bases, with 17 bases between them. The CDR3 runs to 16 residues. Per the germline V gene, CDR1 is KGHSH and CDR2 is LQKENI. In DNA form, the CDR3 reads TGTGCCAGCTCACCAGGGGGGAGGGTCCGAAGCACTGAAGCTTTCTTT. This sequence encodes CASSPGGRVRSTEAFF.

V gene TRBV5-1 combines with J gene TRBJ2-7, with D tentatively TRBD2 (6 bases). Trimming pared 0 bases from V and 6 bases from J, leaving 10 bases between. The germline V gene has CDR1 SGHRS and CDR2 YFSETQ. The length of the CDR3 is 13 residues. CDR3 bases: TGCGCCAGCAGCTTGGGACTAGAGGGCGAGCAGTACTTC. This sequence encodes CASSLGLEGEQYF.

This clonotype was detected many times. V is TRBV6-5 and J is TRBJ1-4; 11 bases map to TRBD1. This CDR3 has 15 residues. Losses at the gene ends were 1 base for V and 11 bases for J; bases not matched to a gene: 6. In germline, CDR1 is MNHEY, CDR2 SVGAGI. CDR3 sequence reads: CASSYLTGTGGKLFF. CDR3 coding DNA: TGTGCCAGCAGTTACTTGACCGGGACAGGGGGGAAACTGTTTTTT.

The V gene is TRBV15, the J gene TRBJ2-4; TRBD2 matches at 7 bases. The V segment lost 0 bases and the J segment 8 bases; nucleotides outside the gene matches: 7. The V gene's germline CDR1 is LNHNV and CDR2 YYDKDF (reference sequence). The CDR3 spans 15 residues. In nucleotides, the CDR3 is TGTGCCACCAGCAGAGATTCGACTAGCAGAGACATTCAGTACTTC. Translated: CATSRDSTSRDIQYF. The full variable domain, rest sourced from reference TRBV15 and TRBJ2-4, is DAMVIQNPRYQVTQFGKPVTLSCSQTLNHNVMYWYQQKSSQAPKLLFHYYDKDFNNEADTPDNFQSRRPNTSFCFLDIRSPGLGDTAMYLCATSRDSTSRDIQYFGAGTRLSVL.

The chain links TRBV6-1 to TRBJ2-1; D gene uncertain. CDR1 is MNHNS, CDR2 SASEGT, per germline. Trimming stripped 6 bases from V and 5 bases from J, with 17 bases between. This CDR3 is 15 amino acids long. Here the CDR3 DNA reads TGTGCCAGCAGCCTGGCGCCTTCTTTAAACAATGAGCAGTTCTTC. This translates into CASSLAPSLNNEQFF.

The chain uses TRBV29-1 and TRBJ2-7; maybe TRBD1 (7 bases). This CDR3 spans 14 amino acids. Germline V gene lookup returns CDR1 SQVTM and CDR2 ANQGSEA. Trimming stripped 7 bases from V and 2 bases from J, with 18 bases between. CDR3 nucleotide sequence: TGCAGCGCGGGGAACGACAGGGAGGCCTACGAGCAGTACTTC. Amino acids: CSAGNDREAYEQYF.

The chain is built from TRBV29-1 and TRBJ2-1; D is tentatively TRBD1 or TRBD2 (5 bases each). V was shortened by 3 bases and J by 7 bases, with 16 bases between the two germline ends. Per the germline V gene, CDR1 is SQVTM and CDR2 is ANQGSEA. CDR3 length equals 14 residues. This CDR3 reads CSVDNVVGANEQFF. As DNA, the CDR3 is TGCAGCGTTGATAACGTGGTCGGGGCGAATGAGCAGTTCTTC.

The V and J genes are TRBV4-3 and TRBJ1-6; D might be TRBD1 (6 bases). Germline CDR1 and CDR2: LGHNA and YSLEER. CDR3 size: 14 residues. V was pared by 4 bases and J by 7 bases, with 11 bases between. CDR3 residues: CASSPLGQNSPLHF. The CDR3 nucleotides read TGCGCCAGCAGCCCCCTAGGACAGAATTCACCCCTCCACTTT.

The chain carries TRBV4-2 and TRBJ1-1; D uncertain. The germline V gene has CDR1 LGHNA and CDR2 YNFKEQ. The germline V and J ends were trimmed by 4 bases and 1 base, with 22 bases remaining between them. The CDR3 has 18 amino acids. The CDR3 DNA sequence: TGTGCCAGCAGCCGCCCGGGCACAGCGCCAGGATCGAACACTGAAGCTTTCTTT. Translating gives CASSRPGTAPGSNTEAFF.

This clonotype was picked up a small number of times. The chain links TRBV7-9 to TRBJ1-4; TRBD1 might be the D (6 bases). CDR3 length: 15 amino acids. Germline V gene sequence: CDR1 SEHNR, CDR2 FQNEAQ (reference sequence). The germline V and J ends were trimmed by 1 base and 7 bases, with 13 bases remaining between them. The CDR3, as DNA: TGTGCCAGCAGCTTAGGTGGGGGGGCTGGTGAAAAACTGTTTTTT. Protein: CASSLGGGAGEKLFF. Full variable domain (outside the CDR3, taken from reference TRBV7-9 and TRBJ1-4): DTGVSQNPRHKITKRGQNVTFRCDPISEHNRLYWYRQTLGQGPEFLTYFQNEAQLEKSRLLSDRFSAERPKGSFSTLEIQRTEQGDSAMYLCASSLGGGAGEKLFFGSGTQLSVL.

The chain combines TRBV5-5 with TRBJ2-5; 8 positions match TRBD2. CDR1 SGHKS and CDR2 YYEKEE come from the germline V gene (reference sequence). V dropped 2 bases and J dropped 2; count of bases not matched to a gene: 5. CDR3 size: 15 residues. The CDR3 reads CASSFSGGKQETQYF. Written as DNA, the CDR3 is TGTGCCAGCAGCTTCAGCGGGGGAAAACAAGAGACCCAGTACTTC.

Details on this clonotype: A junction end diverges from the germline sequence, so it may reflect a read error. The chain combines TRBV30 with TRBJ2-5; 7 bases map to TRBD2. Germline CDR1 is GTSNPN and CDR2 is SVGIG (reference sequence). The CDR3 sequence is 11 residues long. This CDR3 reads CAGSTREEQYF. The CDR3 DNA follows: TGTGCCGGGAGTACCCGGGAGGAGCAGTACTTC.

This clonotype has at least ten counts. This chain links TRBV6-6 with TRBJ2-7, with 8 bases aligning to TRBD1. CDR1 and CDR2 from the germline V gene are MNHNY and SVGAGI (reference sequence). The V segment lost 5 bases and the J segment 4 bases; nucleotides outside the gene matches: 7. The CDR3 extends over 14 amino acids. The CDR3 loop reads CASSPGQARYEQYF. CDR3 nucleotides: TGTGCCAGCAGTCCGGGACAGGCCCGATACGAGCAGTACTTC.

This chain links TRBV5-1 with TRBJ1-1; D unclear. The CDR3 has 15 amino acids. V gave up 4 bases and J gave up 0 bases, with 13 bases separating them. Germline V gene lookup returns CDR1 SGHRS and CDR2 YFSETQ. CDR3 residues: CASSPVGVMNTEAFF. The CDR3 nucleotides are TGCGCCAGCAGCCCAGTTGGGGTCATGAACACTGAAGCTTTCTTT.

This clonotype turned up a few times. The chain couples TRBV24-1 to TRBJ2-1, with 8 bases matching TRBD1. Per the germline V gene, CDR1 is KGHDR and CDR2 is SFDVKD. This CDR3 has 15 residues. J lost 5 bases, V lost 3 bases, and 5 bases had no gene match. CDR3 sequence: CATSDGDRTDNEQFF. The CDR3 coding sequence is TGTGCCACCAGTGATGGGGACAGGACAGACAATGAGCAGTTCTTC.

J is TRBJ1-1 and V is TRBV2; D not resolved. V was shortened by 4 bases and J by 6 bases, with 12 bases between the two germline ends. The V gene's germline CDR1 is SNHLY and CDR2 FYNNEI. This CDR3 region has 13 residues. The CDR3 loop is CASSGQVNAEAFF. CDR3 coding DNA: TGTGCCAGCAGTGGCCAGGTTAACGCTGAAGCTTTCTTT.

The chain links TRBV30 to TRBJ2-7; no reliable D call. Germline values: CDR1 GTSNPN, CDR2 SVGIG (reference sequence). The CDR3 spans 10 residues. Trimming left V 8 bases short and J 4 bases short, with 9 bases between. CDR3: CARTHYEQYF. Here the CDR3 DNA reads TGTGCCAGAACCCATTACGAGCAGTACTTC.

This clonotype came up a few times. The rearrangement uses TRBV5-1 and TRBJ1-2, with D hard to call. The ends were cut back, 0 bases at V and 8 bases at J, with 11 bases in the middle. CDR1 SGHRS and CDR2 YFSETQ come from the germline V gene. The CDR3 contains 13 residues. As DNA, the CDR3 is TGCGCCAGCAGCTTGGAGGACGGCCGGGGCTACACCTTC. Encoded protein: CASSLEDGRGYTF.

This clonotype appeared a few times. The V call is TRBV4-3, the J call TRBJ2-1; TRBD1 matches 8 bases. The CDR3 has 15 residues. J lost 4 bases, V lost 0 bases, and 2 bases had no gene match. CDR1 and CDR2 (germline): LGHNA, YSLEER. The CDR3 region has the DNA TGCGCCAGCAGCCAAGACCACAGGGGGTACAATGAGCAGTTCTTC. Residues: CASSQDHRGYNEQFF.

The rearrangement joins TRBV4-3 to TRBJ2-1, with D unresolved. This CDR3 is built from 15 residues. V was shortened by 1 base and J by 7 bases, with 14 bases between the two germline ends. CDR1 is LGHNA, CDR2 YSLEER, per germline. The CDR3 region is CASSQVGPAVNEQFF. The CDR3 nucleotides read TGCGCCAGCAGCCAAGTCGGTCCGGCAGTGAATGAGCAGTTCTTC.

V gene TRBV7-2 combines with J gene TRBJ1-2; TRBD1 might be the D (5 bases). In germline, CDR1 is SGHTA, CDR2 FQGNSA. The CDR3 loop spans 14 amino acids. The V gene lost 2 bases and the J gene lost 6 bases, with 13 bases spanning the gap. The CDR3 spells CASSLRGRKNGYTF. In DNA, the CDR3 is TGTGCCAGCAGCTTAAGGGGCCGGAAAAATGGCTACACCTTC.

This clonotype was picked up a small number of times. The V and J genes are TRBV29-1 and TRBJ2-7; D is uncertain. Trimming took 8 bases from V and 2 from J, leaving 16 bases between them. The CDR3 totals 13 residues. Germline-derived CDR1 and CDR2 are SQVTM and ANQGSEA. This CDR3 reads CSTLNPDPYEQYF. CDR3 nucleotides: TGCAGCACTCTCAACCCGGACCCCTACGAGCAGTACTTC.

The rearrangement uses TRBV6-2 or TRBV6-3 and TRBJ1-5, with D possibly matching TRBD1 (6 bases). This CDR3 spans 13 amino acids. Germline V CDR1 and CDR2: MNHEY, SVGEGT. Trimming shortened V by 4 bases and J by 5 bases, and 9 bases separated the two germline ends. This CDR3 is CASSWGQHQPQHF. In DNA, the CDR3 is TGTGCCAGCAGTTGGGGACAACATCAGCCCCAGCATTTT.

The chain is built from TRBV10-3 and TRBJ2-3; D tentatively fits TRBD1 or TRBD2 (5 bases each). V shed 4 bases and J shed 8 bases, with 7 bases lying between them. The CDR3 spans 11 residues. The germline V gene has CDR1 ENHRY and CDR2 SYGVKD. CDR3 sequence (DNA): TGTGCCATCAGTGGGGGGACTACGCAGTATTTT. This translates into CAISGGTTQYF.